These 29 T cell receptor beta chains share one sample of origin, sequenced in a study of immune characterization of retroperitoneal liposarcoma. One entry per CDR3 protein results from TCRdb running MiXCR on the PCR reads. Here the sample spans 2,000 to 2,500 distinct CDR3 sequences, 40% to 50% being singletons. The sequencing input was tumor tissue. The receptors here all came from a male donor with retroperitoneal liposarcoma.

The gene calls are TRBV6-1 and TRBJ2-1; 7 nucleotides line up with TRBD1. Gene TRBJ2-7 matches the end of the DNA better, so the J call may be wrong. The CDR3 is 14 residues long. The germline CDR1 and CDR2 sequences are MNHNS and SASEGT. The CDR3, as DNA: TGTGCCAGCAGTTTAGGGACAGTCTACAATGAGCAGTACTTC. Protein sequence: CASSLGTVYNEQYF.

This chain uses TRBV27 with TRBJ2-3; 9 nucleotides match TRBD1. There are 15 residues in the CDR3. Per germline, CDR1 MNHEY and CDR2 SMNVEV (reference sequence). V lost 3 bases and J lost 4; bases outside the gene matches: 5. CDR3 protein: CASSLGQGGPDTQYF. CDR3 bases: TGTGCCAGCAGTTTGGGACAGGGTGGTCCAGATACGCAGTATTTT.

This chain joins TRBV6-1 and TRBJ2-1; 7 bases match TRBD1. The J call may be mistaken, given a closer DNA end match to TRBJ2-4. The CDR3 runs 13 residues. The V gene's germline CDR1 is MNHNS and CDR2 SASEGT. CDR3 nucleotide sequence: TGTGCCAGCAGTGAAGCCGAACAGGGGATTCAGTACTTC. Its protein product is CASSEAEQGIQYF.

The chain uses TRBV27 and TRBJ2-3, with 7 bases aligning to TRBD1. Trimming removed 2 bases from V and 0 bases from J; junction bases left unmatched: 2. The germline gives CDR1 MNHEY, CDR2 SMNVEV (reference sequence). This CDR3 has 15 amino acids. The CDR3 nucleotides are TGTGCCAGCAGTTTACAGGGGGTTAGCACAGATACGCAGTATTTT. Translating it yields CASSLQGVSTDTQYF.

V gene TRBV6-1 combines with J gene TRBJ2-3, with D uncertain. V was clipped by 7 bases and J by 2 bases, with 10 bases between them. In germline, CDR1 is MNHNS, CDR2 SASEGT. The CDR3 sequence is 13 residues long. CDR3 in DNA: TGTGCCAGCACCTTGACGGACACAGATACGCAGTATTTT. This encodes CASTLTDTDTQYF.

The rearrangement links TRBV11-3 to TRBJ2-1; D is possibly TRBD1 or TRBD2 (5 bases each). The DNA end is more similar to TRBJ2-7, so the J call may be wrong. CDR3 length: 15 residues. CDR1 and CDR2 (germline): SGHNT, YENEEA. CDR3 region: CASSSSGSSYNEQYF. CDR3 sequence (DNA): TGTGCCAGCAGCTCATCAGGGAGCTCCTACAATGAGCAGTACTTC.

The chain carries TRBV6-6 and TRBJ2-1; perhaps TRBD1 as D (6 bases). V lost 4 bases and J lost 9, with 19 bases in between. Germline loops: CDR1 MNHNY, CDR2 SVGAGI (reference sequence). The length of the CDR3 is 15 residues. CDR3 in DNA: TGTGCCAGCAGTTCCCCGAATATAGGGGGACCTGAGCAGTTCTTC. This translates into CASSSPNIGGPEQFF.

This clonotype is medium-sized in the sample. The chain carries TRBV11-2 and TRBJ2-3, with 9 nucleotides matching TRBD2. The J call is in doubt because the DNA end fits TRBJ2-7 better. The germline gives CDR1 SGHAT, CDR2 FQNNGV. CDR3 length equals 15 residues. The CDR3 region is CASSLGGGGYNEQYF. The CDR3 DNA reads TGTGCCAGCAGCTTAGGCGGGGGGGGTTACAATGAGCAGTACTTC.

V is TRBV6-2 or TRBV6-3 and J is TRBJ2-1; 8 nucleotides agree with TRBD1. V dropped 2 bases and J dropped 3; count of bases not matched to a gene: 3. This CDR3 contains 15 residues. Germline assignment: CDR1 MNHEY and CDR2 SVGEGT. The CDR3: CASSYGQGHYNEQFF. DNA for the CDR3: TGTGCCAGCAGTTACGGACAGGGTCACTACAATGAGCAGTTCTTC.

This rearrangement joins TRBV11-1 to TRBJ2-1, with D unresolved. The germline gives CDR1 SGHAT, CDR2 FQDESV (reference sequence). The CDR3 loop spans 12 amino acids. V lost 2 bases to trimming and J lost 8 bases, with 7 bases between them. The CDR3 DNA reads TGTGCCAGCAGCTTAAATGAGGATGAGCAGTTCTTC. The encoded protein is CASSLNEDEQFF.

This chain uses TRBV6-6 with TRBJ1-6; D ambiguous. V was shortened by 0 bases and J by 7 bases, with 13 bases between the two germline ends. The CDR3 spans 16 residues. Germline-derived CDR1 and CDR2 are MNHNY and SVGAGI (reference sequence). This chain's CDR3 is CASSYSGGVDNSPLHF. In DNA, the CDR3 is TGTGCCAGCAGTTACTCGGGCGGTGTGGACAATTCACCCCTCCACTTT.

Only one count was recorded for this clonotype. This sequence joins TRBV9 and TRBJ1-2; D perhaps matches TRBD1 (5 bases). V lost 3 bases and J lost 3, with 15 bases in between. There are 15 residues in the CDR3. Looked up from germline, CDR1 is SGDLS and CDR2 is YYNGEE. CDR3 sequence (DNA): TGTGCCAGCAGCGGGTCCTTTGGGGGGGACTATGGCTACACCTTC. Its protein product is CASSGSFGGDYGYTF. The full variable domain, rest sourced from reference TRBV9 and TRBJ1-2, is DSGVTQTPKHLITATGQRVTLRCSPRSGDLSVYWYQQSLDQGLQFLIQYYNGEERAKGNILERFSAQQFPDLHSELNLSSLELGDSALYFCASSGSFGGDYGYTFGSGTRLTVV.

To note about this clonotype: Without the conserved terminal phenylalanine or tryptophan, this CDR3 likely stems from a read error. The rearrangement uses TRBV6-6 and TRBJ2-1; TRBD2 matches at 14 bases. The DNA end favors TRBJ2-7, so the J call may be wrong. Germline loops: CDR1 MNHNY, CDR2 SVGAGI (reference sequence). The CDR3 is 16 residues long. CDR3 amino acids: CASSYSIGLAGGEQYY. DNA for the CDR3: TGTGCCAGCAGTTACTCGATTGGACTAGCGGGAGGTGAGCAGTACTAC.

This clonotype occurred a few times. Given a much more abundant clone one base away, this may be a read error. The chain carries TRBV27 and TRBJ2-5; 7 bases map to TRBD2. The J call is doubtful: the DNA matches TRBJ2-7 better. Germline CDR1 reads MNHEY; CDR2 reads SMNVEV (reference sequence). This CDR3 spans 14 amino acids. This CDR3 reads CASSLTGGSYEQYF. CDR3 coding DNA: TGTGCCAGCAGTTTGACTGGCGGGAGCTACGAGCAGTACTTC.

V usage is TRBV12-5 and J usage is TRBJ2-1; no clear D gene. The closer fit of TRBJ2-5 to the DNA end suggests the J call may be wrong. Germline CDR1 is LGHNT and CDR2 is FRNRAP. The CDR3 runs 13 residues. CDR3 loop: CASGPSRQETQYF. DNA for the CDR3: TGTGCTAGTGGTCCCTCACGCCAAGAGACCCAGTACTTC.

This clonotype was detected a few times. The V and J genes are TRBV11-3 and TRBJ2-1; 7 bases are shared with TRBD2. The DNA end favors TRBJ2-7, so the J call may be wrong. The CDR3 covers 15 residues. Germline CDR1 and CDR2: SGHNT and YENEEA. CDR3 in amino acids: CASSLAGGPTYEQYF. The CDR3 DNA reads TGTGCCAGCAGCTTAGCGGGGGGACCAACCTACGAGCAGTACTTC.

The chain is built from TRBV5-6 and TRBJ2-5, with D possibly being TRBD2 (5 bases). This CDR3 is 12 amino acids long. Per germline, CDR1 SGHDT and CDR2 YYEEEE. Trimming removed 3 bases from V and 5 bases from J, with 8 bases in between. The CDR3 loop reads CASSSTGETQYF. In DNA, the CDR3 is TGTGCCAGCAGCTCCACGGGGGAGACCCAGTACTTC.

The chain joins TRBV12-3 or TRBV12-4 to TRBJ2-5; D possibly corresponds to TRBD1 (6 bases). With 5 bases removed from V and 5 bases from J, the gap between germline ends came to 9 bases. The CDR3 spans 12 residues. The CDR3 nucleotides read TGTGCCAGCAGTGGGGACAAGGAGACCCAGTACTTC. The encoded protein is CASSGDKETQYF.

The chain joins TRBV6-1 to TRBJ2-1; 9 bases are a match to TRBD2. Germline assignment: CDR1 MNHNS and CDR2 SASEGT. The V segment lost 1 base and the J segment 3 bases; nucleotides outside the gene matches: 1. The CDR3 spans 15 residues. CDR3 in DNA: TGTGCCAGCAGTGAAGGGACTAGCGACTACAATGAGCAGTTCTTC. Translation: CASSEGTSDYNEQFF.

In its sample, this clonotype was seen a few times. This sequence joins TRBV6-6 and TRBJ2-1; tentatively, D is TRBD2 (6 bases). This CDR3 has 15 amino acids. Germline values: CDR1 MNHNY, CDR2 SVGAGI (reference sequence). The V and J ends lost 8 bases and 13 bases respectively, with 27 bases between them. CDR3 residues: CASDDSGEPEETQFF. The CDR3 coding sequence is TGTGCCAGCGACGATAGCGGAGAACCCGAAGAGACCCAGTTCTTC.

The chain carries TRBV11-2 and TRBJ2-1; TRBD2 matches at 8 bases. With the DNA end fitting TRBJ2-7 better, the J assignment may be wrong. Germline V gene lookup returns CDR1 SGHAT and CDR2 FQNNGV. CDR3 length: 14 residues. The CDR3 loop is CASSLDSGGYEQYF. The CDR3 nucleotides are TGTGCCAGCAGCTTAGATTCGGGGGGGTACGAGCAGTACTTC.

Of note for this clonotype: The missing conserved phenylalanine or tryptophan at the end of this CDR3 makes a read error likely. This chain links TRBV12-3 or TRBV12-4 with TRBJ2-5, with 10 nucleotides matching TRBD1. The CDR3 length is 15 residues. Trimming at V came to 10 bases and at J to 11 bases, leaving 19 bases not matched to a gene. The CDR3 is CATTFGTGVSYEQYL. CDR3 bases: TGTGCCACCACCTTTGGGACAGGGGTATCTTATGAGCAGTACTTA.

In DNA, the CDR3 is TGTGCCAGCACCGGGACTAGTTTAAATAAGCAGTACTTC. This sequence encodes CASTGTSLNKQYF. This chain connects TRBV6-1 to TRBJ2-5; 8 bases are shared with TRBD2. V gave up 7 bases and J gave up 11 bases; unmatched junction bases: 12. Germline V gene data show CDR1 as MNHNS and CDR2 as SASEGT. This CDR3 comprises 13 residues.

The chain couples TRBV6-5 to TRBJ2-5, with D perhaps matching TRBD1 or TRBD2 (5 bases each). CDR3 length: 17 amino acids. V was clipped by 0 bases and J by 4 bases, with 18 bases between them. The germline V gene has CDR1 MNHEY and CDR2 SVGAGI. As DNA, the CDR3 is TGTGCCAGCAGTTACTCTTTTGGGACCGACTCAGGAGAGACCCAGTACTTC. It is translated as CASSYSFGTDSGETQYF.

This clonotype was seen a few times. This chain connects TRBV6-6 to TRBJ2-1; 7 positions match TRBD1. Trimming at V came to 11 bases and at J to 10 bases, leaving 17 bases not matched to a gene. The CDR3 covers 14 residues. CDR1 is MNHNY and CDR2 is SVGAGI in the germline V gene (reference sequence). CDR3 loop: CAATRDSDFYEQFF. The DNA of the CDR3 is TGTGCCGCCACCAGGGACAGCGACTTCTACGAGCAGTTCTTC.

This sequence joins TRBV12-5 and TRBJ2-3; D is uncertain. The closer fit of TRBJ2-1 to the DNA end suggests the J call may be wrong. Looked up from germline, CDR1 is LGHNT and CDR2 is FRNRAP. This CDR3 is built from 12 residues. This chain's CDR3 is CASVQPPETQFF. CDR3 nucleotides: TGTGCTAGTGTCCAACCCCCGGAGACCCAGTTCTTC.

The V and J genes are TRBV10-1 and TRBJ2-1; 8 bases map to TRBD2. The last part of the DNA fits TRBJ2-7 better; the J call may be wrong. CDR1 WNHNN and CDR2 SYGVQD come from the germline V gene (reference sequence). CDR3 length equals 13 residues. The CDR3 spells CASSPSGSGEQYF. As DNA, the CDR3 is TGCGCCAGCAGTCCGAGCGGGAGCGGCGAGCAGTACTTC.

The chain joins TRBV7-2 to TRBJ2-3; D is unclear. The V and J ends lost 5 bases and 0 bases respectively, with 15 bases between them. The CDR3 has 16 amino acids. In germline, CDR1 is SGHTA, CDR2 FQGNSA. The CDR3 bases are TGTGCCAGCAGCCCAAGCCCAACCGCTAGCACAGATACGCAGTATTTT. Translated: CASSPSPTASTDTQYF.

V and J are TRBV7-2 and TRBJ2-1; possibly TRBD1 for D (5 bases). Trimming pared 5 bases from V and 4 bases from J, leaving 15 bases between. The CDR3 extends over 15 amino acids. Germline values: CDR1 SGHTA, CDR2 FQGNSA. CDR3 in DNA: TGTGCCAGCAGCCCCCCAGGGAACCTATACAATGAGCAGTTCTTC. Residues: CASSPPGNLYNEQFF.